The TCR beta chain described here comes from a study of radiation and T cells in renal cell carcinoma. Whole-study findings and limits: Without pretreatment biopsies, baseline tumor clonotype presence was undetermined. Top tumor clonotypes rose in blood 2 weeks post-radiation, then contracted.

Points on this clone: Its antigen is not known.

Germline V lookup: CDR1 ENHRY, CDR2 SYGVKD. Trimming cost V 8 bases and J 4 bases, with 9 bases left between them. This CDR3 has 12 residues. Indicated time point: blood 2 weeks post-SBRT. The treatment was: 15 Gy SBRT to primary tumor, nephrectomy 4 weeks later. Repertoires were generated with immunoSEQ multiplex PCR, while TCRdb's copy carries only in-frame clones and drops some. This table holds 100,000 to 150,000 clones, 81% found once. The sample in question was blood, obtained from a patient whose treatment included radiotherapy and nephrectomy. This receptor was taken from a man aged 45 to 65 with renal cell carcinoma. V is TRBV10-3 and J is TRBJ1-5, with D perhaps matching TRBD1 (6 bases). This CDR3 reads CAISQGNQPQHF. In DNA form, the CDR3 reads TGTGCCATCTCACAGGGTAATCAGCCCCAGCATTTT.